This T cell receptor beta chain was captured by sequencing in a study of T cell changes during pregnancy in multiple sclerosis. CDR3 length: 13 residues. Germline V lookup: CDR1 SQVTM, CDR2 ANQGSEA. This clone was recorded a few times. The data were produced by immunoSEQ multiplex PCR, yet TCRdb's version contains in-frame clones alone and is incomplete. The sample yields about 20,000 clones, roughly nine tenths seen once. The sequence derives from a female donor in good health, enrolled as a control in a pregnancy study. This material consisted of CD8+ T cells from peripheral blood mononuclear cells, taken in the second trimester of pregnancy. The chain joins TRBV29-1 to TRBJ1-1; 7 bases line up with TRBD1. DNA for the CDR3: TGCAGTGCAGGGGGGCTAGGTTACACTGAAGCTTTCTTT. Residues: CSAGGLGYTEAFF.